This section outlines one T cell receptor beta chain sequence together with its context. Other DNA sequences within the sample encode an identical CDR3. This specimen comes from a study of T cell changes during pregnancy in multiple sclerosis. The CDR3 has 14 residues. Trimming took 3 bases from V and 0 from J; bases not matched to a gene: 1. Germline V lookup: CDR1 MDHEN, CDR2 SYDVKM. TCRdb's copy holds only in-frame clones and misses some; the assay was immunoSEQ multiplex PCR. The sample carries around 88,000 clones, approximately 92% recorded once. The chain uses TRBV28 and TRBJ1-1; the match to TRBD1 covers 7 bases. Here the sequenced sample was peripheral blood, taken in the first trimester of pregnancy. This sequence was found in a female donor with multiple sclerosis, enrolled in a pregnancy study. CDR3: CASSFGQVNTEAFF. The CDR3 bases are TGTGCCAGCAGTTTCGGACAGGTGAACACTGAAGCTTTCTTT.